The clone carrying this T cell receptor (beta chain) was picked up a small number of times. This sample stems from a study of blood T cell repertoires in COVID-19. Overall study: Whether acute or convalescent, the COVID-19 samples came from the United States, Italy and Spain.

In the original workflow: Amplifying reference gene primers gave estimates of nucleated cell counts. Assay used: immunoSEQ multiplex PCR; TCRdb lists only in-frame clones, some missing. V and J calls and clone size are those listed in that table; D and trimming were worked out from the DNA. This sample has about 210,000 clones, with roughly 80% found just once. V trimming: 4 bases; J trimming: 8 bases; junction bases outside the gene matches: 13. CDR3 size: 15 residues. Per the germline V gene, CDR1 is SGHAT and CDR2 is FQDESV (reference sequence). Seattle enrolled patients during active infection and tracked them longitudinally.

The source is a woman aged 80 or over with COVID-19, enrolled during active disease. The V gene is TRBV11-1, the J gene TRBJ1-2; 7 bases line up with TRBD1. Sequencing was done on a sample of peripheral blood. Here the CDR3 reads CASSSDREGPWGYTF. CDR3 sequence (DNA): TGTGCCAGCAGCTCCGACAGGGAAGGACCCTGGGGCTACACCTTC.